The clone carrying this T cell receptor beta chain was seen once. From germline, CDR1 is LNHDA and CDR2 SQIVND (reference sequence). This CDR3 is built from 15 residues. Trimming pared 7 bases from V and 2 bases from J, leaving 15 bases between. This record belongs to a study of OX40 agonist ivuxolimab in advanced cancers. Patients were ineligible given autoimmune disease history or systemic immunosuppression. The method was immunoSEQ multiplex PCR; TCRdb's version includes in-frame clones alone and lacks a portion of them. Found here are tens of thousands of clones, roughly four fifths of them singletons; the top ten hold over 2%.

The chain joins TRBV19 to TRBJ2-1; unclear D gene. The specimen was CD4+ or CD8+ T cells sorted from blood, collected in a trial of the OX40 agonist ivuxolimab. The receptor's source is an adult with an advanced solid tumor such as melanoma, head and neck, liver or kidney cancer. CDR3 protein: CASMRREATYNEQFF. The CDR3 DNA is TGTGCCAGTATGAGAAGAGAGGCCACCTACAATGAGCAGTTCTTC. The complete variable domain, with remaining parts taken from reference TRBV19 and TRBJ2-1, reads DGGITQSPKYLFRKEGQNVTLSCEQNLNHDAMYWYRQDPGQGLRLIYYSQIVNDFQKGDIAEGYSVSREKKESFPLTVTSAQKNPTAFYLCASMRREATYNEQFFGPGTRLTVL.